The clone carrying this T cell receptor (beta chain) occurred a few times. These data originate in a study of cytomegalovirus exposure and HLA in healthy donors. As for the study in general: Most donors, 81% of some 400 genotyped, fell in the Caucasian-associated ancestry cluster.

CDR1 is SGHTA, CDR2 FQGNSA, per germline. Trimming cost V 0 bases and J 2 bases, with 17 bases left between them. The length of the CDR3 is 17 residues. Primers included in the PCR were 60 Vbeta and 13 Jbeta primers. Assay: immunoSEQ multiplex PCR; the TCRdb copy retains only in-frame clones and omits some. The profile shows about 130,000 clones, around two thirds of them singletons. The rearrangement uses TRBV7-2 and TRBJ2-7, with D unresolved. The sequenced sample consisted of PBMCs. The receptor was isolated from a woman aged 40 to 50 in good health and CMV-seronegative. The chain's CDR3 is CASSLASIPSSPYEQYF. In DNA form, the CDR3 reads TGTGCCAGCAGCTTAGCCTCTATCCCCTCGAGTCCCTACGAGCAGTACTTC.